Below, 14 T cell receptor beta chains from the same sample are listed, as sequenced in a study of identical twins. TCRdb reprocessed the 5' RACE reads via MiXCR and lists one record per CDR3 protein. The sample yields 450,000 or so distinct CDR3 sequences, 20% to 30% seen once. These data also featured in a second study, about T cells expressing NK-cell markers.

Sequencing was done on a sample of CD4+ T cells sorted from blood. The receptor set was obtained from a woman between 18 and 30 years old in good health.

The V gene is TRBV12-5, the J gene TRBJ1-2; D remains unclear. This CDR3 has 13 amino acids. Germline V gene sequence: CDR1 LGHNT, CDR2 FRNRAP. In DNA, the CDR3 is TGTGCCCTACCCAGCCGGCTAAACTATGGCTACACCTTC. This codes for CALPSRLNYGYTF.

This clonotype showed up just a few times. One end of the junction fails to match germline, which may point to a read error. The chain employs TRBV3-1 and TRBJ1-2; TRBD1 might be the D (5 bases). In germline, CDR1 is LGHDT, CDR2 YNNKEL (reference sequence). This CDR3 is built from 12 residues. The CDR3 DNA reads TGTGCCAGCTGCCACAGGAGCTATGGCTACACCTTC. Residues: CASCHRSYGYTF.

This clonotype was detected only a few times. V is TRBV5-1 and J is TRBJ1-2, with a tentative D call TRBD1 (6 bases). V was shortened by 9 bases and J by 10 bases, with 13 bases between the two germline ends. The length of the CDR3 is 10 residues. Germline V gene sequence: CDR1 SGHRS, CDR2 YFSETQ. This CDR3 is CAIHREPYTF. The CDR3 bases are TGCGCCATCCACAGGGAACCCTACACCTTC.

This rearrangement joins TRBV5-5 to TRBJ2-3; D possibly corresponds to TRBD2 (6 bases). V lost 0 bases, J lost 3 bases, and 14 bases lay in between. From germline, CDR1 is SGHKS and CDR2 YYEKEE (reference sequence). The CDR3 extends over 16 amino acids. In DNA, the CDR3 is TGTGCCAGCAGCTTGGACACCGGGACTTTAACAGATACGCAGTATTTT. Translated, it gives CASSLDTGTLTDTQYF.

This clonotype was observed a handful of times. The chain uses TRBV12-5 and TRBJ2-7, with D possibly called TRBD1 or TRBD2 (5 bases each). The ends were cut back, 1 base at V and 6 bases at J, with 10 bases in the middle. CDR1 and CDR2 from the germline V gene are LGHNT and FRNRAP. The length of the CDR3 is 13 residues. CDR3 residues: CASGLESGTEQYF. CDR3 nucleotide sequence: TGTGCTAGTGGTTTGGAATCGGGGACCGAGCAGTACTTC.

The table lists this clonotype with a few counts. The CDR3 here is CASKRTSGNEQFF. The CDR3, as DNA: TGTGCCAGCAAGAGGACTAGCGGCAATGAGCAGTTCTTC. The chain has TRBV6-2 or TRBV6-3 and TRBJ2-1; 10 positions match TRBD2. J gave up 6 bases and V 7 bases, and 3 bases lay outside the gene matches. CDR1 MNHEY and CDR2 SVGEGT come from the germline V gene. The CDR3 spans 13 residues.

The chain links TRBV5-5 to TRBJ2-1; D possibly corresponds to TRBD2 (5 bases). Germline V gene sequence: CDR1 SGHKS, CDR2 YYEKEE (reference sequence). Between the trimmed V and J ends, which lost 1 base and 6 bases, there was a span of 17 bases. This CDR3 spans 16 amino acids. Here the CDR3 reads CASSLSEQREGNEQFF. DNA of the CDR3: TGTGCCAGCAGCTTGTCTGAACAACGAGAGGGCAATGAGCAGTTCTTC. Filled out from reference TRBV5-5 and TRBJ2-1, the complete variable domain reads DAGVTQSPTHLIKTRGQQVTLRCSPISGHKSVSWYQQVLGQGPQFIFQYYEKEERGRGNFPDRFSARQFPNYSSELNVNALLLGDSALYLCASSLSEQREGNEQFFGPGTRLTVL.

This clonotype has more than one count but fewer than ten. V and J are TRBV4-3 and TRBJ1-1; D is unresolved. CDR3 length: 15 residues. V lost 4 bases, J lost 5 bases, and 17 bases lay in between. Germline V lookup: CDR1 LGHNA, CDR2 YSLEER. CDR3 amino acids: CASSRRSAVKTEAFF. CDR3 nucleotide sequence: TGCGCCAGCAGCCGCCGATCCGCTGTAAAGACTGAAGCTTTCTTT.

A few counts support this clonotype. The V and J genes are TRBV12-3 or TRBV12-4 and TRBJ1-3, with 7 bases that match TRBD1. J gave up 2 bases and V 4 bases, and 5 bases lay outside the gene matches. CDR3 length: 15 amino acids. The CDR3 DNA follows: TGTGCCAGCAGTTCTACAGGGGAACCTGGAAACACCATATATTTT. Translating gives CASSSTGEPGNTIYF.

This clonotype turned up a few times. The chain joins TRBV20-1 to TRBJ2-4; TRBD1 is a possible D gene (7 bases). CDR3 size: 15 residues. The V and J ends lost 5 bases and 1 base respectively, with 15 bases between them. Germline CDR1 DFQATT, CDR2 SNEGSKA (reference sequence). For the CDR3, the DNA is TGCAGTGCTGCCACAGGGGCGGGGGCCAAAAACATTCAGTACTTC. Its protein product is CSAATGAGAKNIQYF.

The CDR3 DNA is TGTGCCAGCAGCCAGATCGCCTCCTCCTACGAGCAGTACTTC. Translated, it gives CASSQIASSYEQYF. This chain uses TRBV14 with TRBJ2-7, with D uncertain. Trimming cost V 3 bases and J 0 bases, with 9 bases left between them. Germline V gene data show CDR1 as SGHDN and CDR2 as FVKESK. The CDR3 totals 14 residues.

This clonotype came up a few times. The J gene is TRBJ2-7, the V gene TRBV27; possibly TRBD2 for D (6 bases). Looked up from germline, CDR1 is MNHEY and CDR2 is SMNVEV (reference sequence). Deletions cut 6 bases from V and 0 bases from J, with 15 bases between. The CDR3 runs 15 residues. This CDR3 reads CASSRPGSSSYEQYF. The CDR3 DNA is TGTGCCAGCAGCCGCCCCGGGAGCAGCTCCTACGAGCAGTACTTC.

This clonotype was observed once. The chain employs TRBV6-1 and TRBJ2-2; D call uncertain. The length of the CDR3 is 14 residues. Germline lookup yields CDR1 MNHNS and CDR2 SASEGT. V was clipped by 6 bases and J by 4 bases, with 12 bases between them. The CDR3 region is CASSETAFTGELFF. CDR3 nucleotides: TGTGCCAGCAGCGAAACGGCGTTCACCGGGGAGCTGTTTTTT.

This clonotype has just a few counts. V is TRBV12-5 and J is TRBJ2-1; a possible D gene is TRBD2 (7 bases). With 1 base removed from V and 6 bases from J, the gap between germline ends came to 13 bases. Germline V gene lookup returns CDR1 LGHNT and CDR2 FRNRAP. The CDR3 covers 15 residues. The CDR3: CASGLDSRGGNEQFF. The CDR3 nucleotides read TGTGCTAGTGGTTTGGACTCTAGGGGGGGCAATGAGCAGTTCTTC.